This TCR beta chain is drawn from a study of sequential checkpoint blockade in melanoma. Study background: Arm A got nivolumab then ipilimumab; arm B the reverse, 1:1. Study-wide findings and caveats: Rising tumor T-cell fraction and clonality meant about 30 times likelier benefit. For nivolumab-first patients, baseline tumor clonality was associated with response.

To note about this clone: Its antigen is unidentified.

Treatment described: randomized to nivolumab then ipilimumab (arm A) or the reverse (arm B). The table came from immunoSEQ multiplex PCR; TCRdb's copy has only in-frame clones and leaves some out. The sample carries approximately 20,000 clones, approximately 26% recorded once. Material: tumor tissue (inferred from file names), obtained from a patient given nivolumab and ipilimumab in sequence. This TCR derives from a human donor with melanoma.

The CDR3, as DNA: TGCGCCAGCAGCTTAAATCCAAATTCACCCCTCCACTTT. Translation gives CASSLNPNSPLHF. The gene calls are TRBV23-1 and TRBJ1-6, with D unclear. TRBV23-1 is labeled an ORF, and its function is uncertain. The CDR3 loop spans 13 amino acids. V shed 6 bases and J shed 7 bases, with 10 bases lying between them.